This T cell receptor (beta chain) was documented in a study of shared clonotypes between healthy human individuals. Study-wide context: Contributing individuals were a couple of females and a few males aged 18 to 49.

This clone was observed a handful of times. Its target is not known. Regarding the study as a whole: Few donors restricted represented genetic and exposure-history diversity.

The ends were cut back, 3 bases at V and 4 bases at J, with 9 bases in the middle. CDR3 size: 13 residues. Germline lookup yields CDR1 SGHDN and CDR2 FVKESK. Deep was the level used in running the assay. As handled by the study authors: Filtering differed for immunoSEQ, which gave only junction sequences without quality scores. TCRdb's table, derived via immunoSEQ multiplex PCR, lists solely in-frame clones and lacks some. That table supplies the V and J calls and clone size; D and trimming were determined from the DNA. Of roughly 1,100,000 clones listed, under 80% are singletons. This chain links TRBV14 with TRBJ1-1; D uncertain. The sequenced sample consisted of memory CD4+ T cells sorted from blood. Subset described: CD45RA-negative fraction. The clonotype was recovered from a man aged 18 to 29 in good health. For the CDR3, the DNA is TGTGCCAGCAGCCAGCGGGTCGGCACTGAAGCTTTCTTT. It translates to CASSQRVGTEAFF.